This is a list of T cell receptor beta chains from one sample in a study of blood T cell repertoires in COVID-19. Sequencing used immunoSEQ multiplex PCR; TCRdb keeps in-frame clones, though not all of them. The data show 21,000 or so clones, about four fifths seen once. The specimen was peripheral blood. The receptors derive from a human donor in a cohort sampled during active COVID-19. CDR3s include the opening cysteine and the closing phenylalanine or tryptophan. The D gene is left open where the match is weak. Clone size is not always given. Where it is, it says once, few, many or a class for expanded clones.

v_call	j_call	d_call	clone_size	cdr3_nt	cdr3_aa
TRBV11-2	TRBJ2-5	TRBD2	NA	TGTGCCAGCAGCTTAGGATTGGGACTAGGTGTGGAGACCCAGTACTTC	CASSLGLGLGVETQYF
TRBV21-1	TRBJ1-4	NA	few	TGTGCCAGCAGCAAAGGGCACCACGGGGGGCGTATAGTAAAACTGTTTTTT	CASSKGHHGGRIVKLFF
TRBV7-9	TRBJ2-5	TRBD2	NA	TGTGCCAGCAGGCCTAAGACTAGCGGGGGTCTACAAGAGACCCAGTACTTC	CASRPKTSGGLQETQYF
TRBV11-2	TRBJ2-5	NA	few	TGTGCCAGCAGCCGTAGGTACAGAGCCCAAGAGACCCAGTACTTC	CASSRRYRAQETQYF
TRBV4-1	TRBJ1-1	TRBD1	NA	TGCGCCAGCAGCCAAGTAGGAACGACAGGGCGTAAAGACACTGAAGCTTTCTTT	CASSQVGTTGRKDTEAFF
TRBV5-1	TRBJ2-1	TRBD2	NA	TGCGCCAGCAGCTTACTAGCGGGGGGGCATGAGCAGTTCTTC	CASSLLAGGHEQFF
TRBV7-3	TRBJ1-2	TRBD1	NA	TGTGCCAGCAGCCCCCAAGGACAGGGAAATGGCTACACCTTC	CASSPQGQGNGYTF
TRBV7-2	TRBJ1-1	NA	NA	TGTGCCAGCAACCCCATTGGGCAGAACACTGAAGCTTTCTTT	CASNPIGQNTEAFF
TRBV11-2	TRBJ2-3	NA	once	TGTGCCAGCAGCTTAGGTTACACAGATACGCAGTATTTT	CASSLGYTDTQYF
TRBV6-5	TRBJ1-2	TRBD1	NA	TGTGCCAGCAGTCAATACAGGGGCCGCGGCTACACCTTC	CASSQYRGRGYTF
TRBV7-9	TRBJ1-6	NA	NA	TGTGCCAGCAGCTTAAGTCCCAGGTTGGGCTACGGTAATTCACCCCTCCACTTT	CASSLSPRLGYGNSPLHF
TRBV12-5	TRBJ1-2	TRBD1	NA	TGTGCTAGTGGTTTGGCCCGACCAGGGGGCGCGAGCTATGGCTACACCTTC	CASGLARPGGASYGYTF
TRBV14	TRBJ2-5	TRBD2	few	TGTGCCAGCAGCCGATCAGCGGGGGCGTTTCAGACCCAGTACTTC	CASSRSAGAFQTQYF
TRBV6-4	TRBJ2-3	TRBD2	once	TGTGCCAGCAGTGACTCGGCGGGGGGTAGCACAGATACGCAGTATTTT	CASSDSAGGSTDTQYF
TRBV7-9	TRBJ1-5	NA	NA	TGTGCCAGCAGCCGAAGGAACTCCGGCGGCAGCAATCAGCCCCAGCATTTT	CASSRRNSGGSNQPQHF
TRBV18	TRBJ1-3	NA	once	TGTGCCAGCTCACCACCTAATGGAAACACCATATATTTT	CASSPPNGNTIYF
TRBV5-1	TRBJ2-1	NA	NA	TGCGCCAGCAGCTTGGAATCGGGCGGGGGCCACAATGAGCAGTTCTTC	CASSLESGGGHNEQFF
TRBV5-6	TRBJ2-3	NA	NA	TGTGCCAGCAGCTCCCCGGGACTGAGAGTTCCGACCACAGATACGCAGTATTTT	CASSSPGLRVPTTDTQYF
TRBV28	TRBJ2-1	TRBD2	once	TGTGCCAGCAGTTCGGGACTACCTTACAATGAGCAGTTCTTC	CASSSGLPYNEQFF
TRBV6-1	TRBJ1-5	TRBD1	NA	TGTGCCAGCAGTGAATTCGGGCAGGGGGCCCGGAATCAGCCCCAGCATTTT	CASSEFGQGARNQPQHF
TRBV2	TRBJ2-7	TRBD1	NA	TGTGCCAGCACAGGGGGTTACGAGCAGTACTTC	CASTGGYEQYF
TRBV7-9	TRBJ2-4	NA	NA	TGTGCCAGCAGCTCGTCGGGGGAGACAGGGAAAAACATTCAGTACTTC	CASSSSGETGKNIQYF
TRBV20-1	TRBJ1-2	NA	few	TGCAGTGCTAGGACAAGGAGGGGCTACACCTTC	CSARTRRGYTF
TRBV19	TRBJ1-4	NA	NA	TGTGCCAGTAGTACAGCGGCAACTAATGAAAAACTGTTTTTT	CASSTAATNEKLFF
TRBV19	TRBJ1-2	NA	NA	TGTGCCAGTAGTCAACAGAGTTCTAACTATGGCTACACCTTC	CASSQQSSNYGYTF
TRBV11-3	TRBJ2-1	NA	NA	TGTGCCAGCAGGTTGAGGTCTGCGGGAAGCTACAATGAGCAGTTCTTC	CASRLRSAGSYNEQFF
TRBV19	TRBJ1-4	NA	NA	TGTGCCAGTAGTATAAAAGGGGCGAATGAAAAACTGTTTTTT	CASSIKGANEKLFF
TRBV7-9	TRBJ2-7	TRBD1	NA	TGTGCCAGCAGCTTAGGACAGGGTATACACGAGCAGTACTTC	CASSLGQGIHEQYF
TRBV19	TRBJ1-2	NA	NA	TGTGCCAGTAGTATAAGTGACAGGCCCTACTATGGCTACACCTTC	CASSISDRPYYGYTF
TRBV29-1	TRBJ2-7	NA	NA	TGCAGCGTTGGGGCAGGGTTGGGCGAGCAGTACTTC	CSVGAGLGEQYF
TRBV6-5	TRBJ1-1	TRBD1	NA	TGTGCCAGCAGGCTTCCGGGACAGGGTGGCACTGAAGCTTTCTTT	CASRLPGQGGTEAFF
TRBV19	TRBJ2-6	NA	NA	TGTGCCAGTAGTCCTCCATCTAGGAAGCTCTCTGGGGCCAACGTCCTGACTTTC	CASSPPSRKLSGANVLTF
TRBV25-1	TRBJ1-2	TRBD1	NA	TGTGCCAGCAGCCAACTGATAGGACAGGGTGATGGCTACACCTTC	CASSQLIGQGDGYTF
TRBV5-1	TRBJ2-1	TRBD2	NA	TGCGCCAGCAGCCCCCGCGGGGGGTCCTACAATGAGCAGTTCTTC	CASSPRGGSYNEQFF
TRBV19	TRBJ2-3	TRBD2	once	TGTGCCAGTAGTTCTAGCGGGGACACAGATACGCAGTATTTT	CASSSSGDTDTQYF
TRBV5-1	TRBJ2-5	NA	NA	TGCGCCAGCAGCTTGGCCGCGGTCAGAGAGACCCAGTACTTC	CASSLAAVRETQYF
TRBV5-1	TRBJ2-6	NA	NA	TGCGCCAGCAGCTTGGTGGTTGGCGGGGCCAACGTCCTGACTTTC	CASSLVVGGANVLTF
TRBV6-5	TRBJ2-5	NA	NA	TGTGCCAGCAGTTACTCCATCCAAGAGACCCAGTACTTC	CASSYSIQETQYF
TRBV7-9	TRBJ2-2	NA	NA	TGTGCCAGCAGCCCTTGGCGGGACGTATCGCCGACCGGGGAGCTGTTTTTT	CASSPWRDVSPTGELFF
TRBV9	TRBJ1-5	TRBD1	NA	TGTGCCAGCAGCCCCGGACAGGGGGCAGGGCAGCCCCAGCATTTT	CASSPGQGAGQPQHF
TRBV25-1	TRBJ1-1	TRBD1	few	TGTGCCAGCAGGGGGACCGGGACAGGGTCTGAAGCTTTCTTT	CASRGTGTGSEAFF
TRBV3-1/TRBV3-2	TRBJ1-4	NA	NA	TGTGCCAGCAGCCAAGATCAAGGGAGAAAACTGTTTTTT	CASSQDQGRKLFF
TRBV7-9	TRBJ1-1	TRBD1	NA	TGTGCCAGCAGCCCCCCGACAGGGAGAGGCACTGAAGCTTTCTTT	CASSPPTGRGTEAFF
TRBV28	TRBJ1-2	NA	NA	TGTGCCAGCAGCCGCCCAGGGCCTTATGGCTACACCTTC	CASSRPGPYGYTF
TRBV11-2	TRBJ1-1	TRBD1	NA	TGTGCCAGCAGCTTATTTGTCGGGACAGCATGGGAAGCTTTCTTT	CASSLFVGTAWEAFF
TRBV7-9	TRBJ1-5	TRBD1	NA	TGTGCCAGCAGCTTGACAGGGCTAAGCAATCAGCCCCAGCATTTT	CASSLTGLSNQPQHF
TRBV7-9	TRBJ2-1	TRBD1	NA	TGTGCCAGCAGAAAGACAGGGGGCGGGACTGAGCAGTTCTTC	CASRKTGGGTEQFF
TRBV9	TRBJ1-1	NA	NA	TGTGCCAGCAGCGTAGTATCTACTAACACTGAAGCTTTCTTT	CASSVVSTNTEAFF
TRBV7-9	TRBJ2-2	TRBD1	NA	TGTGCCAGCAGCTCGAATAGACAGGGCACCGGGGAGCTGTTTTTT	CASSSNRQGTGELFF
TRBV5-5	TRBJ1-6	NA	NA	TGTGCCAGCAGCACCCAAGGACAGACGGGTAATTCACCCCTCCACTTT	CASSTQGQTGNSPLHF
TRBV5-1	TRBJ1-5	NA	NA	TGCGCCAGCAGCTGGGCGCCGGATAGCAATCAGCCCCAGCATTTT	CASSWAPDSNQPQHF
TRBV28	TRBJ1-4	TRBD1	NA	TGTGCCAGCAGCCCGATACTACTCGGGGACAGGGGGGTTGCAACTAATGAAAAACTGTTTTTT	CASSPILLGDRGVATNEKLFF
TRBV6-5	TRBJ1-2	NA	NA	TGTGCCAGCAGTCCGACAGATTATGGCTACACCTTC	CASSPTDYGYTF
TRBV19	TRBJ2-1	NA	NA	TGTGCCAGTAGCCTCGACAGGGCGGGGTACAATGAGCAGTTCTTC	CASSLDRAGYNEQFF
TRBV10-3	TRBJ2-5	TRBD1	NA	TGTGCCATCAGTGGCCCGGGACAGGGTGAGACCCAGTACTTC	CAISGPGQGETQYF
TRBV6-1	TRBJ1-1	NA	NA	TGTGCCAGCAGTTTGGGAGCGAACACTGAAGCTTTCTTT	CASSLGANTEAFF